Each of the 3 T cell receptor beta chains below was sequenced from the same sample in a study of blood T cell repertoires in COVID-19. The repertoire was sequenced with immunoSEQ multiplex PCR; TCRdb's copy has only in-frame clones and lacks some. Among roughly 300,000 clones listed, more than 75% were seen once. Sequenced sample: PBMCs or T cells enriched from blood (not recorded which). These receptors were collected from a woman in her twenties or thirties who had recovered from COVID-19.

The V and J genes are TRBV7-9 and TRBJ1-1; 9 nucleotides match TRBD1. The germline V gene encodes CDR1 SEHNR and CDR2 FQNEAQ (reference sequence). The J segment lost 6 bases and the V segment lost 2 bases, leaving 13 bases of the junction unmatched. The CDR3 contains 17 residues. The CDR3 spells CASSLWSGRDRAAEAFF. The CDR3 coding sequence is TGTGCCAGCAGCTTATGGTCGGGTCGGGACAGGGCAGCTGAAGCTTTCTTT.

The rearrangement joins TRBV11-2 to TRBJ2-7, with 7 bases identical to TRBD1. The CDR3 totals 13 residues. Germline CDR1 and CDR2: SGHAT and FQNNGV. J gave up 4 bases and V 3 bases, and 3 bases lay outside the gene matches. The CDR3, as DNA: TGTGCCAGCAGCTTTGGACAGGTGTACGAGCAGTACTTC. It yields the protein CASSFGQVYEQYF.

The genes are TRBV28 and TRBJ2-3; the D gene is possibly TRBD1 (6 bases). There are 20 residues in the CDR3. V dropped 2 bases and J dropped 2 bases, with 26 bases sitting between them. Looked up from germline, CDR1 is MDHEN and CDR2 is SYDVKM. CDR3 amino acids: CASSLGGLGALFSPTDTQYF. CDR3 bases: TGTGCCAGCAGTTTAGGGGGATTGGGGGCGCTCTTTAGTCCCACAGATACGCAGTATTTT.